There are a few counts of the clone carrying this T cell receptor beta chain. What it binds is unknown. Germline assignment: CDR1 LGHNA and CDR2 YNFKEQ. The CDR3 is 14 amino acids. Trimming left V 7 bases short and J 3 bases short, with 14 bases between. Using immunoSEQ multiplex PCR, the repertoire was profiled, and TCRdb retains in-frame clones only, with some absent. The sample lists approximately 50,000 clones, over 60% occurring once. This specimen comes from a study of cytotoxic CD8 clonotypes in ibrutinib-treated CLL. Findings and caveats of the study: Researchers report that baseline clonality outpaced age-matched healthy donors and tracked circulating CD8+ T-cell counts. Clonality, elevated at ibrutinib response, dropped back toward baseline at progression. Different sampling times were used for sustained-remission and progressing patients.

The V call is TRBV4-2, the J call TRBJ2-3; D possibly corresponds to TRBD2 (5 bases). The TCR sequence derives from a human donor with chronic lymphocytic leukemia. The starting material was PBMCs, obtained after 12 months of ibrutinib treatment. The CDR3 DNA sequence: TGTGCCAGCAACTCGGCCGGAGGAACAGATACGCAGTATTTT. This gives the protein CASNSAGGTDTQYF.